This T cell receptor (beta chain) is from a study of chemoradiotherapy in HPV16-positive cancers. Clones were sequenced by immunoSEQ multiplex PCR, and TCRdb holds only the in-frame ones, with some missing. Here the sample spans about 12,000 clones, about 81% being singletons. This receptor was taken from a human donor with HPV-associated anogenital cancer. Collection took place from a patient who underwent chemoradiotherapy.

CDR3 loop: CASSLAQDTQYF. The CDR3 DNA reads as TGTGCCAGCAGCTTAGCGCAGGATACGCAGTATTTT. The chain joins TRBV7-6 to TRBJ2-3, with no clear D. The germline V gene encodes CDR1 SGHVS and CDR2 FNYEAQ. V was shortened by 0 bases and J by 6 bases, with 4 bases between the two germline ends. The CDR3 runs 12 residues.